This T cell receptor beta chain is drawn from a study of shared clonotypes between healthy human individuals (dated by TCRdb to about 2020). Broadly, across the study: Two women and three men aged 18 to 49 years were included in the cohort. Per donor, three plates each were used for CD4 naive and CD4 memory, two for CD8 naive, and one for CD8 memory. The study deeply sequenced blood TCR repertoires of about 5 healthy adults to estimate repertoire size and the extent of clonotype sharing between individuals. Libraries were prepared and TCR repertoires were sequenced by different laboratories using diverse techniques, in order to increase sequencing depth and limit assay-specific biases. Each donor's leukapheresis produced roughly between roughly 0.85 and 9 billion PBMCs. Beyond this particular receptor, the publication reports: Sampling was limited to blood, and TCR repertoires in tissue likely differ from TCR repertoires in blood. Larger estimated clonotype richness was generally found for naive subsets than for memory subsets. Higher generation probabilities were observed for clonotypes shared by all four sorted-subset donors than for non-shared clonotypes. About 5% of naive CD4, around 3.6% of naive CD8, approximately 2.2% of memory CD4, and 0.35% to 0.5% of memory CD8 clonotypes were shared across four donors. Pairwise subsampling led to the expectation that sequencing depth would affect the degree of clonotype sharing among donors. Because the study included a small number of donors, the genetic and exposure-history diversity represented was limited. Rarefaction of sorted-subset datasets indicated incomplete sequencing despite the large sequencing depth.

With respect to this clone: Its antigen is not yet known. Per-base qualities were not stored, and no clone one base away is much larger.

TCR CDR3 regions were amplified from genomic DNA by multiplex PCR using the deep immunoSEQ assay. Extracted genomic DNA from each cell subset was distributed evenly across all wells of several immunoSEQ 96-well plates, and each plate was treated as a replicate. For sorted subsets, approximately 200 ng of genomic DNA, equivalent to 25,000 to 35,000 T cell genomes, went into each replicate PCR. Purified libraries were measured with a Qubit 3.0 fluorometer, size-checked on a Bioanalyzer 2100, and measured again with the KAPA Library Quantification kit. A separate single-read 150-cycle Illumina NextSeq 550 flow cell was used to sequence each immunoSEQ 96-well plate. From the authors' description of their analysis: Because only junctional sequences without quality scores were contained in the immunoSEQ output, filtering matching that applied to full-length reads could not be performed. To assign V/J genes and CDR3, sequences were annotated using PyIR, a Python wrapper for IgBLAST v1.9, with IMGT germline references. Reads were removed for weak V/J assignments (E-value above 1e-6), missing CDR3, stop codons, out-of-frame junctions, or ambiguous translated residues. V3J clonotypes were defined by identical inferred V gene, J gene, and CDR3 amino acid sequence. To compute the percentage overlap between repertoires, the number of shared unique clonotypes was divided by the size of the smaller repertoire. Richness of each repertoire was evaluated using RTK rarefaction, the Chao1 estimator, and Recon v2.1 estimates of unobserved clonotypes. OLGA was used to compute generation probabilities for all TCRbeta clonotypes that the gDNA method yielded from a handful of donors. TCRdb obtained this table from immuneACCESS and retained in-frame rearrangements with V and J assigned. These tables miss some clones; where compared with another copy, unresolved V genes account for less than half of the shortfall, and the remainder is unexplained. The V and J calls and clone size are taken from that table; D and trimming were inferred from the DNA. The sample table contains about 2.1 million clones; only one count was recorded for roughly 95% of them. Of the sample, around 1.7% is held by the ten largest clones.

For the CD8 naive samples, CD45RO-negative cells were positively selected for CCR7, yielding a CD45RA+CCR7+ population from which TemRA cells were excluded. Donors were healthy HIV-negative adults with no recently reported acute infections or vaccinations. Every donor was a Caucasian adult residing in Nashville, Tennessee, USA. After blood collection by leukapheresis, PBMCs were isolated using Ficoll-Histopaque density gradient centrifugation and then cryopreserved in the vapor phase of liquid nitrogen. Analytical flow cytometry was used to check the purity and quantity of every magnetically sorted T cell population. From each sorted fraction, genomic DNA was isolated and quantified by UV absorbance on a Nanodrop 2000c. V is cut back by 3 bases and J by 8 bases, with 11 bases in the junction unmatched. The CDR3 starts with the cysteine, ends with the phenylalanine, and has 15 residues. Only the CDR3 part of the read is kept: 45 bases, read in frame from the first base. The germline V gene (reference sequence) yields MNHNY for CDR1 and SVGAGI for CDR2.

The rearranged segments are TRBV6-6 and TRBJ1-2, and TRBD1 matches 8 of the central bases. The TCR sequence derives from a man between 18 and 29 years old in good health. Some clones in this sample may be carry-over from other donors' samples. Material: naive CD8+ T cells from PBMCs. The sample's cell subset or site label, decoded: CD45RA+CCR7+. The DNA is as follows: TGTGCCAGCAGTTATCAATCCAGGGGGCCAGGCGGCTACACCTTC. This translates into CASSYQSRGPGGYTF.